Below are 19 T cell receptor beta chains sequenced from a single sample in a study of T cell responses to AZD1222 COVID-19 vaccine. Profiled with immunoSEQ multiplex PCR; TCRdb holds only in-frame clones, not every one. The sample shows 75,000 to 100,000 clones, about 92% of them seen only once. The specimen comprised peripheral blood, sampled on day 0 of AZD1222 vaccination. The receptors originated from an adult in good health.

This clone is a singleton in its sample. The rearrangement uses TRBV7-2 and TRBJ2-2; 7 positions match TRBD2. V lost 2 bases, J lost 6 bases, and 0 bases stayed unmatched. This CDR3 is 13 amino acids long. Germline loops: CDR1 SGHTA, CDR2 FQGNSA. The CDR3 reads CASSLLAAGELFF. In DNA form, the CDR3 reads TGTGCCAGCAGCTTACTAGCGGCCGGGGAGCTGTTTTTT.

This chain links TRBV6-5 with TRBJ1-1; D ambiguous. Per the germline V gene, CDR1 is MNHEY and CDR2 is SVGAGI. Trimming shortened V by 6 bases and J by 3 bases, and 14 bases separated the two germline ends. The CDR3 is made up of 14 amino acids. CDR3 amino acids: CASRSGRKDTEAFF. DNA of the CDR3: TGTGCCAGCAGAAGCGGACGAAAGGACACTGAAGCTTTCTTT.

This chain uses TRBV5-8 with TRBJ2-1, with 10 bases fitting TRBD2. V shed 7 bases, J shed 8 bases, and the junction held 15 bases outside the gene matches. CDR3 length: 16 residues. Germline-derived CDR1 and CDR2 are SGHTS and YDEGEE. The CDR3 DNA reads TGTGCCAGCGCCCTAAGCGGGGGGGCCTCGACTCATGAGCAGTTCTTC. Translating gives CASALSGGASTHEQFF.

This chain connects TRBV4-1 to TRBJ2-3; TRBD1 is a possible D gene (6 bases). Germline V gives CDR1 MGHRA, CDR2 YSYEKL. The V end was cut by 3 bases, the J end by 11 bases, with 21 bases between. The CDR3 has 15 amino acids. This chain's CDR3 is CASSHTPGHSSEQYF. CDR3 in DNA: TGCGCCAGCAGCCATACACCGGGACATTCCTCAGAGCAGTATTTT.

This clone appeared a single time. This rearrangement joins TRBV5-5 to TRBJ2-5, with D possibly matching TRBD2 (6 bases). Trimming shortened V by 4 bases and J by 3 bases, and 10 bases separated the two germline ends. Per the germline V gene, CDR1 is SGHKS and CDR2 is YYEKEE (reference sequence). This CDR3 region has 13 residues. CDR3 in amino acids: CASSRGGEETQYF. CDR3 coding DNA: TGTGCCAGCAGCAGGGGAGGAGAAGAGACCCAGTACTTC.

Written as DNA, the CDR3 is TGCGCCAGCAGAGTAGAAGATCAAGAGACCCAGTACTTC. It is translated as CASRVEDQETQYF. The chain carries TRBV10-2 and TRBJ2-5, with D unresolved. CDR1 and CDR2 from the germline V gene are WSHSY and SAAADI. V was shortened by 6 bases and J by 2 bases, with 10 bases between the two germline ends. The CDR3 has 13 amino acids.

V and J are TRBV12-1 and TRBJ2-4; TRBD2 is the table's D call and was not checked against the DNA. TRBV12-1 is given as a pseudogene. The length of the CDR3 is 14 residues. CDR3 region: CASTLLALENIQYF. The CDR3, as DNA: TGTGCCAGCACCCTACTAGCTCTCGAAAACATTCAGTACTTC.

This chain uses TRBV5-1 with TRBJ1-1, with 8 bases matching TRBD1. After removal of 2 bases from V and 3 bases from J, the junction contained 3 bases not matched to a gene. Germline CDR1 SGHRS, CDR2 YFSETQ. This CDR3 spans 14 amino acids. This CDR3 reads CASSFQGADTEAFF. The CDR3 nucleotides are TGCGCCAGCAGCTTTCAGGGGGCTGACACTGAAGCTTTCTTT.

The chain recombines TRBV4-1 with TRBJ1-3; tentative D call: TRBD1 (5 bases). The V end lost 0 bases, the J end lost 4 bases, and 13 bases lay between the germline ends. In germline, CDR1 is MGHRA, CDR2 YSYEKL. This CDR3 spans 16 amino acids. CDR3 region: CASSQDPQGGGNTIYF. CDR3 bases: TGCGCCAGCAGCCAAGACCCGCAGGGCGGGGGAAACACCATATATTTT.

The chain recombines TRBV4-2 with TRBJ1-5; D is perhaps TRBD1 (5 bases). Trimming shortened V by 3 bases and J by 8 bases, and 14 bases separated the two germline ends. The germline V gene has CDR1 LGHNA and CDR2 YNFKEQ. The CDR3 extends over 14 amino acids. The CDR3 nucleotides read TGTGCCAGCAGCCAGGGGGTTAGGGCGGAGCCCCAGCATTTT. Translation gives CASSQGVRAEPQHF.

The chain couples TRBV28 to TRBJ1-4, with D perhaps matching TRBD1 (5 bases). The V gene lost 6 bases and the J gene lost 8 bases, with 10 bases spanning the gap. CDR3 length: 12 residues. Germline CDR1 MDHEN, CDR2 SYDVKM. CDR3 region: CASSDSWEKLFF. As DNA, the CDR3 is TGTGCCAGCAGCGACAGCTGGGAAAAACTGTTTTTT. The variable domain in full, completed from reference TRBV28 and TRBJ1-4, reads DVKVTQSSRYLVKRTGEKVFLECVQDMDHENMFWYRQDPGLGLRLIYFSYDVKMKEKGDIPEGYSVSREKKERFSLILESASTNQTSMYLCASSDSWEKLFFGSGTQLSVL.

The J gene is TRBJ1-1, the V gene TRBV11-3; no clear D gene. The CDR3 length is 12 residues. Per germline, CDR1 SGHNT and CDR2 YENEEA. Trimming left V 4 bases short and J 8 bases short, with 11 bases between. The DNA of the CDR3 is TGTGCCAGCAGCTATCGGACGGGGGAAGCTTTCTTT. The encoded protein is CASSYRTGEAFF.

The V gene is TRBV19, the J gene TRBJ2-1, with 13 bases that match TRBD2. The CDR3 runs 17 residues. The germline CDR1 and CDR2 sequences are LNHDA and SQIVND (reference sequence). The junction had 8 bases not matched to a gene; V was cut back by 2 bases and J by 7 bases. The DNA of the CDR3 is TGTGCCAGTAGTATAAGGACTAGCGGGAGTGGGCGGAATGAGCAGTTCTTC. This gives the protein CASSIRTSGSGRNEQFF. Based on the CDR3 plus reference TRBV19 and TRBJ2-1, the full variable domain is DGGITQSPKYLFRKEGQNVTLSCEQNLNHDAMYWYRQDPGQGLRLIYYSQIVNDFQKGDIAEGYSVSREKKESFPLTVTSAQKNPTAFYLCASSIRTSGSGRNEQFFGPGTRLTVL.

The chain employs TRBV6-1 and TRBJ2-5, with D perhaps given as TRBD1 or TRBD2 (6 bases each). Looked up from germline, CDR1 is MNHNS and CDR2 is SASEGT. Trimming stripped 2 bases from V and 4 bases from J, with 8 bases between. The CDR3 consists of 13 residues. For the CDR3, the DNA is TGTGCCAGCAGTGAACGGGGGCGAGAGACCCAGTACTTC. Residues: CASSERGRETQYF.

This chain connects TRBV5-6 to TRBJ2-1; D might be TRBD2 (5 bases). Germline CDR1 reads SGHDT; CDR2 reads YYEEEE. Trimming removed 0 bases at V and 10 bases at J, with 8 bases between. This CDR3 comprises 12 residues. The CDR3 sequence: CASSLVDLEQFF. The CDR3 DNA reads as TGTGCCAGCAGCTTGGTGGACTTGGAGCAGTTCTTC.

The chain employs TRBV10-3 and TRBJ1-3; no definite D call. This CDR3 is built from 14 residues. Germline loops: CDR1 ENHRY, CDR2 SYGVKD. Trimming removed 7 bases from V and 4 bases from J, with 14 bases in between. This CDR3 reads CAINPGGEGNTIYF. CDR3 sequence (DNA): TGTGCCATCAACCCAGGAGGTGAAGGAAACACCATATATTTT.

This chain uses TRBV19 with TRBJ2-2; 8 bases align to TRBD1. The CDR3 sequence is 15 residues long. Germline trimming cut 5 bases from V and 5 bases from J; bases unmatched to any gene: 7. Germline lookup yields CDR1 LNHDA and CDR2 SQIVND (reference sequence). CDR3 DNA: TGTGCCAGTAGTGAGCAGGGGGCGCCGACCGGGGAGCTGTTTTTT. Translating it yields CASSEQGAPTGELFF.

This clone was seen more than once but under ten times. The CDR3 sequence: CASSLNSGIYNEQFF. CDR3 bases: TGTGCCAGCAGCCTCAATAGCGGGATCTACAATGAGCAGTTCTTC. The chain is built from TRBV4-2 and TRBJ2-1, with 8 bases that match TRBD2. The V gene end was trimmed by 4 bases and the J gene end by 3 bases; junction bases not matched to a gene: 5. The germline CDR1 and CDR2 sequences are LGHNA and YNFKEQ. The CDR3 extends over 15 amino acids.

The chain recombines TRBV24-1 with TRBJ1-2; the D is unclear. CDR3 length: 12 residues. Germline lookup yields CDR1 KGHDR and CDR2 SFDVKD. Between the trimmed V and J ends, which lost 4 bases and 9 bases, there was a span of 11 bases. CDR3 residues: CATSDLRRSYTF. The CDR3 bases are TGTGCCACCAGTGACCTCCGACGAAGCTACACCTTC.